This T cell receptor beta chain was sequenced for a study of blood T cell repertoires in COVID-19. Per the original methods: Reference gene primer amplification gave nucleated cell count estimates. Repertoires were generated with immunoSEQ multiplex PCR, while TCRdb's copy carries only in-frame clones and drops some. The V and J calls and clone size were taken over from that table, and D and trimming were inferred from the DNA. The sample records roughly 160,000 clones, around 82% being singletons. After removal of 0 bases from V and 3 bases from J, the junction contained 23 bases not matched to a gene. Germline CDR1 is LNHDA and CDR2 is SQIVND (reference sequence). The CDR3 has 21 residues. This clone has more than one count but fewer than ten.

The chain joins TRBV19 to TRBJ2-7; 7 bases match TRBD1. Input material: PBMCs or T cells enriched from blood (not recorded which). The TCR sequence derives from a man aged 55 to 70 who had recovered from COVID-19. The CDR3 nucleotides read TGTGCCAGTAGTATAGAACTCAGTCCCCGACAGGGTTTATCAGCGGTCTACGAGCAGTACTTC. It codes for CASSIELSPRQGLSAVYEQYF.